The clone carrying this T cell receptor (beta chain) came up a few times. The germline V gene has CDR1 LGHNA and CDR2 YSLEER. CDR3 length: 18 residues. V shed 4 bases and J 7 bases; nucleotides not matched to a gene: 13. The authors reverse transcribed all of the isolated RNA, so sequencing captured expressed TCRB transcripts. Clones were sequenced by immunoSEQ multiplex PCR, and TCRdb holds only the in-frame ones, with some missing. The sample includes almost 350,000 clones, 6.5% to 10% of them seen just once. These data are taken from a study of beta chain features in type 1 diabetes. In the study overall: Cell yields, gender and age were similar in healthy donors and patients. Researchers looked at 107,917,701 sorted cells across all samples.

This TCR was sampled from a woman aged 18 to 35 in good health. Sequencing input: central memory CD4+ T cells from blood. The chain joins TRBV4-3 to TRBJ2-1; 13 nucleotides align to TRBD2. CDR3 region: CASSPGTSGNIYGNEQFF. The CDR3 DNA reads as TGCGCCAGCAGCCCGGGGACTAGCGGGAATATATATGGGAATGAGCAGTTCTTC.